This entry describes one T cell receptor beta chain. This CDR3 contains 13 residues. Between the trimmed V and J ends, which lost 5 bases and 4 bases, there was a span of 12 bases. From germline, CDR1 is SGDLS and CDR2 YYNGEE. Method: immunoSEQ multiplex PCR; TCRdb's copy keeps in-frame clones and lacks some. This sample has hundreds of thousands of clones, with under 90% found just once. This sample is drawn from a study of blood T cell repertoires in COVID-19. Turning to the study itself: Whether acute or convalescent, the COVID-19 samples came from the United States, Italy and Spain. T cells, B-cell-depleted T cells, or PBMCs supplied cDNA or gDNA.

This clonotype was obtained from a woman aged 80 or over with active or convalescent COVID-19. The sequencing sample was made of peripheral blood. The chain uses TRBV9 and TRBJ1-1, with D tentatively TRBD1 (5 bases). The CDR3 nucleotides are TGTGCCAGCAGGCGGGGCGAGGGCACTGAAGCTTTCTTT. It is translated as CASRRGEGTEAFF. The full variable domain, in which reference TRBV9 and TRBJ1-1 provide the parts outside the CDR3, is DSGVTQTPKHLITATGQRVTLRCSPRSGDLSVYWYQQSLDQGLQFLIQYYNGEERAKGNILERFSAQQFPDLHSELNLSSLELGDSALYFCASRRGEGTEAFFGQGTRLTVV.